This T cell receptor (beta chain) was identified during a study of OX40 agonist ivuxolimab in advanced cancers. About the study: Dose-escalation subjects each had hepatocellular carcinoma, melanoma, renal cell or head and neck cancer. General study results and limits: At doses 0.1 to 3.0 mg/kg, CD4+ and CD8+ clones expanded.

Germline values: CDR1 SGHTA, CDR2 FQGTGA. This CDR3 spans 14 amino acids. V was pared by 4 bases and J by 5 bases, with 14 bases between. The assay was immunoSEQ multiplex PCR, and TCRdb's table has in-frame clones only and misses some. This table has 65,000 to 90,000 clones, roughly 90% appearing once. A note on this clone: Its antigen is unknown.

The rearrangement links TRBV7-3 to TRBJ2-5; TRBD1 is a possible D gene (6 bases). The material sequenced was CD4+ or CD8+ T cells sorted from blood, taken in a trial of the OX40 agonist ivuxolimab. The sequence derives from an adult with an advanced solid tumor such as melanoma, head and neck, liver or kidney cancer. CDR3 sequence: CASSSGQPSETQYF. DNA of the CDR3: TGTGCCAGCAGCTCAGGACAGCCCTCCGAGACCCAGTACTTC.